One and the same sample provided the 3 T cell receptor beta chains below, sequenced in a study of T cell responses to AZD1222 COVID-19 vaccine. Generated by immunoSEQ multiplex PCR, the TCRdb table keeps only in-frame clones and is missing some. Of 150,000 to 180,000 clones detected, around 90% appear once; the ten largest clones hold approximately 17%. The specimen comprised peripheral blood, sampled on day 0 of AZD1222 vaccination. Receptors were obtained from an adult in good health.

In nucleotides, the CDR3 is TGTGCCAGCAGTTTATGGGCAGGGGGAGGGAACACTGAAGCTTTCTTT. Its protein is CASSLWAGGGNTEAFF. The chain recombines TRBV27 with TRBJ1-1, with 7 nucleotides matching TRBD1. Germline values: CDR1 MNHEY, CDR2 SMNVEV (reference sequence). The CDR3 has 16 residues. The ends lost 1 base at V and 1 base at J; junction bases unmatched: 6.

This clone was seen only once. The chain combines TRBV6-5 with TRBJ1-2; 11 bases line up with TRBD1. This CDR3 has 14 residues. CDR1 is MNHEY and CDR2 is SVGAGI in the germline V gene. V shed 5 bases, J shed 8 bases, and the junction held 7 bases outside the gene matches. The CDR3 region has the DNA TGTGCCAGCAGTCCAGGGACAGGGGGTTGGGGCTACACCTTC. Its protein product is CASSPGTGGWGYTF.

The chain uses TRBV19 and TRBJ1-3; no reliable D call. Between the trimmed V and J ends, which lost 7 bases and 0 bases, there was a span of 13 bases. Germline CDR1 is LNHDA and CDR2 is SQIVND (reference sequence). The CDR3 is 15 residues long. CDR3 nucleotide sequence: TGTGCCAGTACCCTAACGCCCGTCTCTGGAAACACCATATATTTT. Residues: CASTLTPVSGNTIYF.